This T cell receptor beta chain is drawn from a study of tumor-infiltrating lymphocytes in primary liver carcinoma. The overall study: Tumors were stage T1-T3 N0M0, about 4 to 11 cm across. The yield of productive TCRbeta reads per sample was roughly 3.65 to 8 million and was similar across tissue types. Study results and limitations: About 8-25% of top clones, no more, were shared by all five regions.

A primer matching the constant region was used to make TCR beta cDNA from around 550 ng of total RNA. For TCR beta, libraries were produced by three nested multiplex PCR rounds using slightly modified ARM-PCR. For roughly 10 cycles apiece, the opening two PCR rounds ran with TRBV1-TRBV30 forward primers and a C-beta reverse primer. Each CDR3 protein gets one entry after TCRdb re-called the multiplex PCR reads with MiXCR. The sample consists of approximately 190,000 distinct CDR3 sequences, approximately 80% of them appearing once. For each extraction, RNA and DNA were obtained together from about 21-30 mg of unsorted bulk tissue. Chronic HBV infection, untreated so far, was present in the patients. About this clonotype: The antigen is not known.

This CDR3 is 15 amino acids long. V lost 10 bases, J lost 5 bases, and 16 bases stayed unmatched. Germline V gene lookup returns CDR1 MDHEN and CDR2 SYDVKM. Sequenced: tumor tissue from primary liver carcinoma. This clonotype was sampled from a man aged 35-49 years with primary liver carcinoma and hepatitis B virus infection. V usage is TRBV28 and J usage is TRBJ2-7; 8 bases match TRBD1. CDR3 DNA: TGTGCCAATCCGCCACCGGACAGGGACTTCCACGAGCAGTACTTC. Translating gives CANPPPDRDFHEQYF.